This T cell receptor (beta chain) was identified during a study of blood T cells in healthy people across ages. Study at large: Every two T cells gave about one barcoded beta molecule via template switching.

The CDR3 consists of 17 residues. V gave up 4 bases and J gave up 1 base, with 18 bases separating them. With a J-beta primer mix and a sample-barcoded 5' primer, a second PCR ran about 7 to 12 cycles. MiXCR was run by TCRdb on the 5' RACE reads, yielding one entry per CDR3 protein. The sample has roughly 720,000 distinct CDR3 sequences, about 55% seen once; the top ten hold around 41%. The chain recombines TRBV12-3 or TRBV12-4 with TRBJ2-3; a weak D match, TRBD2 (6 bases). The sequenced material came from blood. The sequence derives from a man at least 80 years old in good health. The CDR3 reads CASSYRPGASGTDTQYF. The CDR3 DNA reads TGTGCCAGCAGTTACCGACCCGGGGCTAGCGGCACAGATACGCAGTATTTT.